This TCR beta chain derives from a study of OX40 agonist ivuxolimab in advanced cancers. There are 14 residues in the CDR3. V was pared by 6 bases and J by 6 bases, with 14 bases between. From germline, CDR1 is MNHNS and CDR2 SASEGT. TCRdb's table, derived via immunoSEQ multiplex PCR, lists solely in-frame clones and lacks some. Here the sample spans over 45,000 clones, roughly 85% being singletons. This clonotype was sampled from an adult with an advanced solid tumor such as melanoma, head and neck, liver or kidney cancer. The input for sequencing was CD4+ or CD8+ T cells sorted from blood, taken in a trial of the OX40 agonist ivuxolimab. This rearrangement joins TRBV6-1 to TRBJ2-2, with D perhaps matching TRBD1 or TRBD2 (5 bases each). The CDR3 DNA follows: TGTGCCAGCAGCGCCGACAGAGCGGCCGGGGAGCTGTTTTTT. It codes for CASSADRAAGELFF.